A selection of T cell receptor beta chains follows, all from one sample in a study of human T cells and chemical hapten exposure. TCRdb ran MiXCR on the reads and lists one entry per CDR3 protein. Here the sample spans 95,000 to 150,000 distinct CDR3 sequences, over 7% being singletons. Sequencing was performed on whole blood. Receptors originate from a human donor in good health. Some clones in this sample may be carry-over from other donors' samples. Each CDR3 is given with its conserved first and last residue. The order of the fields is J gene, clone size, V gene, D gene, CDR3 DNA, CDR3 protein. The D gene is left open where the match is weak. Some rows have no size entry. The others give once, few or many, or a class for an expanded clone.

TRBJ2-7,.,TRBV9,TRBD2,TGTGCCAGCAGCTACCTCCCGACTAGCCCTTCCTACGAGCAGTACTTC,CASSYLPTSPSYEQYF
TRBJ1-5,.,TRBV18,.,TGTGCCAGCTCACCGAACAGGGCGGGGCAGCCCCAGCATTTT,CASSPNRAGQPQHF
TRBJ2-5,.,TRBV5-6,TRBD2,TGTGCCAGCAGCTTGTACGTCGCCGGGGGGGCCGTCGAGACCCAGTACTTC,CASSLYVAGGAVETQYF
TRBJ1-3,.,TRBV27,TRBD1,TGTGCCAGCAGCCCGACAGGGGGCTACTCTGGAAACACCATATATTTT,CASSPTGGYSGNTIYF
TRBJ2-1,.,TRBV5-6,TRBD1,TGTGCCAGCAGCTTGGGACCGGGACAGGGTAAGGAGCAGTTCTTC,CASSLGPGQGKEQFF
TRBJ2-6,few,TRBV5-1,.,TGCGCCAGCAGCCCCGCGTCAGGGGGGGGGCCTGGGGCCAACGTCCTGACTTTC,CASSPASGGGPGANVLTF
TRBJ2-7,many,TRBV5-1,TRBD2,TGCGCCAGCAGCTTGAGCGGGACCTACGAGCAGTACTTC,CASSLSGTYEQYF
TRBJ2-3,few,TRBV5-5,TRBD1,TGTGCCAGCAGCCGAAGGGGGCTCCTCACAGATACGCAGTATTTT,CASSRRGLLTDTQYF
TRBJ1-2,few,TRBV7-9,TRBD1,TGTGCCAGCAGCGGGAGGACAGGGGAGAGCTATGGCTACACCTTC,CASSGRTGESYGYTF
TRBJ1-1,.,TRBV20-1,TRBD1,TGCAGTGCTAGCCGGACAGGGGTCGACACTGAAGCTTTCTTT,CSASRTGVDTEAFF
TRBJ1-4,many,TRBV29-1,.,TGCAGCGCCCAAAGGCAAACTAATGAAAAACTGTTTTTT,CSAQRQTNEKLFF
TRBJ2-7,few,TRBV4-3,.,TGCGCCAGCAGCCAGGCCCCCGACTACGAGCAGTACTTC,CASSQAPDYEQYF
TRBJ2-2,few,TRBV18,TRBD1,TGTGCCAGCTCACCACCGGGGACAGGGGCGGCGAACACCGGGGAGCTGTTTTTT,CASSPPGTGAANTGELFF
TRBJ2-2,.,TRBV6-2/TRBV6-3,.,TGTGCCAGCAGAAGACAGAGGAACACCGGGGAGCTGTTTTTT,CASRRQRNTGELFF
TRBJ1-4,many,TRBV2,.,TGTGCCAGCAGTGAAGTGACAGGTAGCGAAAAACTGTTTTTT,CASSEVTGSEKLFF
TRBJ2-3,few,TRBV12-3/TRBV12-4,TRBD2,TGTGCCAGCAGTTTCGAACTAGCGGGGCCCACAGATACGCAGTATTTT,CASSFELAGPTDTQYF
TRBJ2-3,few,TRBV5-5,TRBD1,TGTGCCAGCAGCCCCTGGGGACAGCACACAGATACGCAGTATTTT,CASSPWGQHTDTQYF
TRBJ1-1,many,TRBV18,.,TGTGCCAGCTCACCAGAGGTCCAGGAGACGAGCGCTTTCTTT,CASSPEVQETSAFF
TRBJ2-7,many,TRBV27,.,TGTGCCAGCAGTTACAGGAGCTCCTACGAGCAGTACTTC,CASSYRSSYEQYF
TRBJ2-7,many,TRBV11-2,.,TGTGCCAGCAGCTTAGATCGGGCTCCCTTCGGCCACGAGCAGTACTTC,CASSLDRAPFGHEQYF
TRBJ1-2,many,TRBV3-1,.,TGTGCCAGCAGCCTCCGGGCCAGCCCCCCCCGCTATGGCTACACCTTC,CASSLRASPPRYGYTF
TRBJ1-5,many,TRBV10-3,TRBD1,TGTGCCATCAGTGAGTCGGCGGGACAGGGTGTAAGGCCCCAGCATTTT,CAISESAGQGVRPQHF
TRBJ2-1,many,TRBV20-1,TRBD2,TGCAGTGCTAGAGATATATCAGCGGGAGAGTCCAATGAGCAGTTCTTC,CSARDISAGESNEQFF
TRBJ2-3,.,TRBV30,TRBD2,TGTGCCTGGAGTGTACGTTGGACTAGCGGGAGGGCAGATACGCAGTATTTT,CAWSVRWTSGRADTQYF
TRBJ2-1,many,TRBV20-1,TRBD2,TGCAGTGCTCGAGCCGAGGGCGGGAGGTACAATGAGCAGTTCTTC,CSARAEGGRYNEQFF
TRBJ1-2,few,TRBV25-1,.,TGTGCCAGCAGTGCTCCACTCTCGACAGCTAACTATGGCTACACCTTC,CASSAPLSTANYGYTF
TRBJ2-7,many,TRBV7-9,.,TGTGCCAGCAGCTTATGGACCACCTCCGACGAGCAGTACTTC,CASSLWTTSDEQYF
TRBJ1-1,.,TRBV27,.,TGTGCCAGCAGTTCCTCAGGGAGGGCTTTCTTT,CASSSSGRAFF
TRBJ2-7,many,TRBV20-1,TRBD2,TGCAGTGCTTGGGAGGGAGGGCCGAACGAGCAGTACTTC,CSAWEGGPNEQYF
TRBJ1-6,many,TRBV7-9,TRBD1,TGTGCCAGCAGCCCATGGACAGGGCCCTCGGCCCTCCACTTT,CASSPWTGPSALHF
TRBJ2-7,.,TRBV4-1,.,TGCGCCAGCAGCCAGGTGGACTACTACGAGCAGTACTTC,CASSQVDYYEQYF
TRBJ2-7,.,TRBV4-2,.,TGTGCCAGCAGCCTAGGGACAGCGGGGGTCTACGAGCAGTACTTC,CASSLGTAGVYEQYF
TRBJ1-1,medium-sized,TRBV6-5,.,TGTGCCAGCAGTTCCAGTCCCTCCACGAACACTGAAGCTTTCTTT,CASSSSPSTNTEAFF
TRBJ1-1,many,TRBV5-1,TRBD1,TGCGCCAGCAGTTCCGACAGGGTGGCGAACACTGAAGCTTTCTTT,CASSSDRVANTEAFF
TRBJ2-7,.,TRBV10-3,.,TGTGCCATGTCCAGAGGGGACGGCTACGAGCAGTACTTC,CAMSRGDGYEQYF